Reported below is one T cell receptor beta chain. Its antigen is currently unknown. This sample is drawn from a study of shared clonotypes between healthy human individuals. Whole-study findings and limits: Blood was the only sampled material, and tissue repertoires likely differ.

The CDR3 runs 18 residues. V lost 3 bases, J lost 0 bases, and 19 bases lay in between. Germline CDR1 SGDLS, CDR2 YYNGEE. In the original analysis: Because ImmunoSEQ provided only junction sequences with no quality scores, the filtering differed. Sequencing used immunoSEQ multiplex PCR; TCRdb keeps in-frame clones, though not all of them. V and J calls and clone size come straight from that table; D and trimming were deduced from the DNA. Among 1.6 million or so clones listed, about 98.5% were seen once. The sequenced material came from naive CD4+ T cells sorted from blood. Subset specified: CD45RA+ positively selected. V usage is TRBV9 and J usage is TRBJ2-1, with D unresolved. The source is a man aged 30 to 39 in good health. The CDR3 bases are TGTGCCAGCAGCGCGACCCCGGAACGGGCGAGCTCCTACAATGAGCAGTTCTTC. It yields the protein CASSATPERASSYNEQFF.